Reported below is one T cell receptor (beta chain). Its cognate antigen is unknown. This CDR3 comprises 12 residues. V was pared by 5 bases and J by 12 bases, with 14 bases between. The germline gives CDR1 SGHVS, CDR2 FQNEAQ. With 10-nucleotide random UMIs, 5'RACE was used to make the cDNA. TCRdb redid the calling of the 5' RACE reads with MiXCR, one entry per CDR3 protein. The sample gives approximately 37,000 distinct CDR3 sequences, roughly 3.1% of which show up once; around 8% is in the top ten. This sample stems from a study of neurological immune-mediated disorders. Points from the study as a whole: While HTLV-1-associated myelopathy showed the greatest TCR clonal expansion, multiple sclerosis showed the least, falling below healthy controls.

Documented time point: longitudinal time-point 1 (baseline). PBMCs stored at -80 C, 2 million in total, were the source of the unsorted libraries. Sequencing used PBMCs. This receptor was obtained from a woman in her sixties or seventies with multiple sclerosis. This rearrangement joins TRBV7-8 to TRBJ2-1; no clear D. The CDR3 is CASSPTLAAQFF. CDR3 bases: TGTGCCAGCAGCCCGACGTTGGCAGCGCAGTTCTTC. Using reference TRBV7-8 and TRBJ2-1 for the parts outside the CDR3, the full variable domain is GAGVSQSPRYKVAKRGQDVALRCDPISGHVSLFWYQQALGQGPEFLTYFQNEAQLDKSGLPSDRFFAERPEGSVSTLKIQRTQQEDSAVYLCASSPTLAAQFFGPGTRLTVL.